One sample yielded the 10 T cell receptor beta chains listed below, sequenced in a study of blood T cell repertoires in COVID-19 (dated by TCRdb to 2018 to 2021). Receptor amplification or capture employed the immunoSEQ multiplex PCR assay. TCRdb stores this immuneACCESS table with in-frame sequences only. Part of the clones is absent; in the studies checked, under half of the shortfall reflects unresolved V genes, and no reason is known for the rest. For this sample the table gives over 150,000 clones, of which roughly 85% were detected only once. More than 7.5% of the sample goes to the ten largest clones. Sequencing was performed on peripheral blood. These receptors were obtained from a man between 50 and 59 years old with active or convalescent COVID-19.

This clone occurred many times. The J gene is TRBJ2-3, the V gene TRBV14; no reliable D call. V lost 6 bases and J 0 bases, leaving 4 bases between the germline ends. Germline CDR1 reads SGHDN; CDR2 reads FVKESK. This CDR3 has 12 amino acids. The CDR3 coding sequence is TGTGCCAGCAGGGGCAGCACAGATACGCAGTATTTT. Translation: CASRGSTDTQYF.

This chain connects TRBV18 to TRBJ2-7; the D gene is possibly TRBD1 (6 bases). Germline lookup yields CDR1 KGHSH and CDR2 LQKENI. This CDR3 has 14 amino acids. V lost 4 bases to trimming and J lost 0 bases, with 10 bases between them. The CDR3 protein is CASSRQGSSYEQYF. DNA of the CDR3: TGTGCCAGCTCACGTCAGGGGTCCTCCTACGAGCAGTACTTC. Full variable domain (missing parts from reference TRBV18 and TRBJ2-7): NAGVMQNPRHLVRRRGQEARLRCSPMKGHSHVYWYRQLPEEGLKFMVYLQKENIIDESGMPKERFSAEFPKEGPSILRIQQVVRGDSAAYFCASSRQGSSYEQYFGPGTRLTVT.

The chain recombines TRBV28 with TRBJ1-2; 8 nucleotides align to TRBD1. After removal of 10 bases from V and 7 bases from J, the junction contained 14 bases not matched to a gene. This CDR3 region has 14 residues. Germline V gene lookup returns CDR1 MDHEN and CDR2 SYDVKM. CDR3 sequence (DNA): TGTGCCACCTTGACCCCAGGGGGCGCGGGTGGCTACACCTTC. Its translation is CATLTPGGAGGYTF.

This clone was observed once. V is TRBV7-2 and J is TRBJ1-2; D is ambiguous. CDR3 length: 14 amino acids. V lost 2 bases, J lost 6 bases, and 13 bases lay in between. CDR1 is SGHTA and CDR2 is FQGNSA in the germline V gene. This chain's CDR3 is CASSLPGEQDGYTF. DNA for the CDR3: TGTGCCAGCAGCTTACCGGGAGAGCAGGATGGCTACACCTTC.

The V call is TRBV5-4, the J call TRBJ2-2, with D perhaps matching TRBD1 (5 bases). CDR3 length: 16 residues. V was cut by 4 bases and J by 0 bases, with 13 bases left in between. Germline V gene sequence: CDR1 SGHNT, CDR2 YYREEE (reference sequence). CDR3 residues: CASSPGHPTNTGELFF. The CDR3 nucleotides are TGTGCCAGCAGCCCTGGACACCCGACGAACACCGGGGAGCTGTTTTTT.

V is TRBV2 and J is TRBJ1-2, with D uncertain. The CDR3 length is 13 residues. V lost 1 base and J lost 5, with 8 bases in between. Per the germline V gene, CDR1 is SNHLY and CDR2 is FYNNEI. CDR3 loop: CASSEEGGYGYTF. The CDR3 bases are TGTGCCAGCAGTGAAGAGGGAGGGTATGGCTACACCTTC.

The V gene is TRBV6-5, the J gene TRBJ1-2; 7 bases match TRBD1. Trimming cost V 11 bases and J 5 bases; bases outside gene matches: 11. The CDR3 is 13 amino acids. In germline, CDR1 is MNHEY, CDR2 SVGAGI. CDR3 coding DNA: TGTGCCGTTAGGGGGCAAGGGACGTATGGCTACACCTTC. Its protein product is CAVRGQGTYGYTF.

The V and J genes are TRBV7-9 and TRBJ1-1, with 7 bases matching TRBD1. The length of the CDR3 is 15 residues. Looked up from germline, CDR1 is SEHNR and CDR2 is FQNEAQ (reference sequence). V trimming: 4 bases; J trimming: 1 base; junction bases outside the gene matches: 6. The CDR3 reads CASSSSRQGNTEAFF. CDR3 in DNA: TGTGCCAGCAGCTCCTCACGACAGGGGAACACTGAAGCTTTCTTT. The full variable domain, completed using reference TRBV7-9 and TRBJ1-1, is DTGVSQNPRHKITKRGQNVTFRCDPISEHNRLYWYRQTLGQGPEFLTYFQNEAQLEKSRLLSDRFSAERPKGSFSTLEIQRTEQGDSAMYLCASSSSRQGNTEAFFGQGTRLTVV.

This rearrangement joins TRBV19 to TRBJ1-2; the D gene is possibly TRBD1 (5 bases). Looked up from germline, CDR1 is LNHDA and CDR2 is SQIVND (reference sequence). The CDR3 contains 15 residues. Deletions cut 3 bases from V and 6 bases from J, with 17 bases between. The CDR3 bases are TGTGCCAGTAGTATCCTCGTTGGAGGGACTAATGGCTACACCTTC. This sequence encodes CASSILVGGTNGYTF. The full variable domain, completed using reference TRBV19 and TRBJ1-2, is DGGITQSPKYLFRKEGQNVTLSCEQNLNHDAMYWYRQDPGQGLRLIYYSQIVNDFQKGDIAEGYSVSREKKESFPLTVTSAQKNPTAFYLCASSILVGGTNGYTFGSGTRLTVV.

The V and J genes are TRBV7-2 and TRBJ2-1; TRBD2 agrees at 12 bases. CDR1 and CDR2 (germline): SGHTA, FQGNSA. The CDR3 consists of 16 residues. The trim removed 1 base at V and 3 bases at J, leaving 1 base unmatched. The chain's CDR3 is CASSLELAGGYNEQFF. CDR3 DNA sequence: TGTGCCAGCAGCTTAGAACTAGCGGGGGGCTACAATGAGCAGTTCTTC.